Presented here are 18 T cell receptor beta chains from one specimen sequenced in a study of beta chain features in type 1 diabetes. The isolated RNA, all of it, was reverse transcribed, so expressed TCRB transcripts were what got sequenced. Data came from immunoSEQ multiplex PCR; TCRdb stores just in-frame clones and leaves some out. The profile shows about 210,000 clones, 11% of them singletons. The material sequenced was central memory CD4+ T cells from blood. The receptors shown here come from a man younger than 35 in good health.

This clone was found many times. The chain has TRBV25-1 and TRBJ2-5; possibly TRBD1 for D (6 bases). This CDR3 is 14 amino acids long. V lost 3 bases and J lost 2, with 10 bases in between. Germline CDR1 and CDR2: MGHDK and SYGVNS. This chain's CDR3 is CASSERQVQETQYF. The CDR3 DNA reads TGTGCCAGCAGTGAGCGACAGGTTCAAGAGACCCAGTACTTC.

This clone was seen a handful of times. The gene calls are TRBV10-3 and TRBJ2-1, with 13 bases aligning to TRBD2. This CDR3 is 14 amino acids long. Trimming took 10 bases from V and 7 from J; bases not matched to a gene: 7. Germline V gene data show CDR1 as ENHRY and CDR2 as SYGVKD. The CDR3 DNA reads as TGTGCCACCACCGGGACTAGCGGGAAGAATGAGCAGTTCTTC. Amino acid sequence: CATTGTSGKNEQFF.

The chain couples TRBV5-4 to TRBJ2-7; no definite D call. Germline CDR1 is SGHNT and CDR2 is YYREEE (reference sequence). This CDR3 spans 13 amino acids. Trimming took 2 bases from V and 1 from J, leaving 7 bases between them. The CDR3 loop reads CASSFRTSYEQYF. The CDR3 DNA reads as TGTGCCAGCAGCTTCCGGACGTCCTACGAGCAGTACTTC.

This chain uses TRBV9 with TRBJ1-1; D ambiguous. The CDR3 covers 13 residues. Trimming pared 4 bases from V and 1 base from J, leaving 8 bases between. CDR1 is SGDLS and CDR2 is YYNGEE in the germline V gene. CDR3 protein: CASSRITNTEAFF. CDR3 DNA sequence: TGTGCCAGCAGCCGCATCACGAACACTGAAGCTTTCTTT.

This clone showed up just a few times. The chain employs TRBV4-1 and TRBJ1-1; 8 bases fit TRBD1. The germline V gene has CDR1 MGHRA and CDR2 YSYEKL. Trimming took 1 base from V and 6 from J; bases not matched to a gene: 22. This CDR3 is built from 20 residues. The CDR3 reads CASSQASRTGFVFWDAEAFF. DNA for the CDR3: TGCGCCAGCAGCCAAGCGAGCAGGACAGGGTTTGTATTCTGGGACGCTGAAGCTTTCTTT.

This clone was seen only a few times. This sequence joins TRBV25-1 and TRBJ2-7; 14 bases agree with TRBD2. This CDR3 region has 17 residues. Germline V gives CDR1 MGHDK, CDR2 SYGVNS. V lost 2 bases and J lost 5; bases outside the gene matches: 8. The CDR3 region is CASSELQTSGRAHEQYF. In DNA form, the CDR3 reads TGTGCCAGCAGTGAACTTCAGACTAGCGGGAGGGCCCACGAGCAGTACTTC.

This chain connects TRBV12-5 to TRBJ2-3, with D maybe TRBD1 (6 bases). From germline, CDR1 is LGHNT and CDR2 FRNRAP. CDR3 size: 15 residues. The V gene lost 7 bases and the J gene lost 0 bases, with 14 bases spanning the gap. Here the CDR3 reads CASAPDRTSTDTQYF. The CDR3 bases are TGTGCTAGTGCCCCGGACAGAACTAGCACAGATACGCAGTATTTT.

This clone showed up just a few times. The chain links TRBV4-2 to TRBJ2-1; 9 bases align to TRBD2. From germline, CDR1 is LGHNA and CDR2 YNFKEQ. J gave up 10 bases and V 1 base, and 5 bases lay outside the gene matches. The CDR3 length is 14 residues. CDR3 protein: CASSQVIAGVEQFF. The CDR3 DNA sequence: TGTGCCAGCAGCCAAGTAATAGCGGGAGTGGAGCAGTTCTTC.

This clone was counted a few times. The genes are TRBV7-2 and TRBJ1-1; D not resolved. V gave up 5 bases and J gave up 5 bases, with 9 bases separating them. The CDR3 sequence is 12 residues long. CDR1 and CDR2 (germline): SGHTA, FQGNSA. The CDR3 reads CASSAVVTEAFF. CDR3 DNA sequence: TGTGCCAGCAGCGCGGTTGTAACTGAAGCTTTCTTT.

This clone has a single count. The chain uses TRBV11-2 and TRBJ2-7; D gene ambiguous. This CDR3 has 15 residues. V lost 3 bases and J lost 6, with 18 bases in between. The germline gives CDR1 SGHAT, CDR2 FQNNGV. The CDR3 DNA follows: TGTGCCAGCAGCTTCGGAACCGGATCCTTTGGCGAGCAGTACTTC. As protein: CASSFGTGSFGEQYF.

This clone was observed a few times. This chain connects TRBV7-9 to TRBJ1-2; 9 nucleotides align to TRBD1. Per the germline V gene, CDR1 is SEHNR and CDR2 is FQNEAQ (reference sequence). The ends lost 0 bases at V and 0 bases at J; junction bases unmatched: 2. This CDR3 is 16 amino acids long. The CDR3 DNA is TGTGCCAGCAGCTTAGCGGGACAGGGAGCTAACTATGGCTACACCTTC. This gives the protein CASSLAGQGANYGYTF.

Only a few counts were recorded for this clone. The chain recombines TRBV29-1 with TRBJ2-2; D uncertain. V lost 5 bases and J 4 bases, leaving 17 bases between the germline ends. Germline V CDR1 and CDR2: SQVTM, ANQGSEA. There are 15 residues in the CDR3. The chain's CDR3 is CSVKVAGASTGELFF. CDR3 nucleotides: TGCAGCGTTAAGGTCGCAGGAGCGTCCACCGGGGAGCTGTTTTTT.

This clone was seen a few times. The rearrangement joins TRBV11-2 to TRBJ2-5, with 9 bases matching TRBD2. The J segment lost 11 bases and the V segment lost 4 bases, leaving 14 bases of the junction unmatched. This CDR3 has 15 amino acids. Germline assignment: CDR1 SGHAT and CDR2 FQNNGV. The CDR3 DNA sequence: TGTGCCAGCAGCTCCGACGGTATAGCGGGAGTTGAGCAGTACTTC. Translation: CASSSDGIAGVEQYF.

V gene TRBV20-1 combines with J gene TRBJ2-7; the D is unclear. CDR1 and CDR2 from the germline V gene are DFQATT and SNEGSKA (reference sequence). V gave up 8 bases and J gave up 6 bases, with 14 bases separating them. The CDR3 runs 11 residues. The CDR3 DNA reads TGCAGTACTGGACCCGTGCCCGAGCAGTACTTC. This codes for CSTGPVPEQYF.

In this sample, this clone turned up a few times. J is TRBJ2-5 and V is TRBV19; 11 nucleotides line up with TRBD1. CDR3 length: 13 residues. CDR1 is LNHDA, CDR2 SQIVND, per germline (reference sequence). V was pared by 8 bases and J by 5 bases, with 4 bases of the junction left unmatched. The CDR3 sequence is CASRDRGSETQYF. The CDR3 DNA is TGTGCCAGTCGGGACAGGGGGAGCGAGACCCAGTACTTC.

The chain joins TRBV5-6 to TRBJ2-1; weak D call: TRBD2 (5 bases). This CDR3 comprises 13 residues. V lost 7 bases and J lost 2, with 10 bases in between. Germline-derived CDR1 and CDR2 are SGHDT and YYEEEE. The CDR3 bases are TGTGCCAGCGCCAGCGGTACCTACAATGAGCAGTTCTTC. Its translation: CASASGTYNEQFF. Looking up the rest from reference TRBV5-6 and TRBJ2-1 gives the full variable domain: DAGVTQSPTHLIKTRGQQVTLRCSPKSGHDTVSWYQQALGQGPQFIFQYYEEEERQRGNFPDRFSGHQFPNYSSELNVNALLLGDSALYLCASASGTYNEQFFGPGTRLTVL.

This clone came up a few times. The J gene is TRBJ2-4, the V gene TRBV2, with D hard to call. The CDR3 sequence is 14 residues long. Germline CDR1 reads SNHLY; CDR2 reads FYNNEI. V lost 4 bases, J lost 6 bases, and 13 bases lay in between. CDR3 DNA sequence: TGTGCCAGCAGTGTCAGCCAGCAGATAAACATTCAGTACTTC. Its translation: CASSVSQQINIQYF.

In this sample, this clone turned up a few times. The V and J genes are TRBV7-2 and TRBJ2-1; D is uncertain. This CDR3 is 16 amino acids long. Trimming removed 4 bases from V and 2 bases from J, with 15 bases in between. The germline V gene has CDR1 SGHTA and CDR2 FQGNSA. In DNA form, the CDR3 reads TGTGCCAGCAGCTCCCCCAGGAGAAGTACCTACAATGAGCAGTTCTTC. Protein product: CASSSPRRSTYNEQFF.